One sample yielded the 20 T cell receptor beta chains listed below, sequenced in a study of CD4 T cells in relation to SARS-CoV-2 and coronaviruses. Their target antigens are unknown. Before the COVID-19 pandemic, during about 2011-2019, CD4+ T cells were taken from unexposed donors. Isolation of CD4+ T cells took place after approximately eleven days in culture. TCRdb's table, derived via immunoSEQ multiplex PCR, lists solely in-frame clones and lacks some. This sample yields about 30,000 clones, of which less than 85% are seen a single time; roughly 14% belongs to the top ten. Source material: CD4+ T cells from PBMCs, cultured in vitro. These receptors were taken from a human donor in good health.

The chain employs TRBV5-4 and TRBJ2-2; perhaps TRBD1 as D (6 bases). This CDR3 region has 14 residues. The germline V and J ends were trimmed by 1 base and 7 bases, with 11 bases remaining between them. Germline CDR1 SGHNT, CDR2 YYREEE (reference sequence). The CDR3, as DNA: TGTGCCAGCAGCTTGTTGGGGGCCGGCGGGGAGCTGTTTTTT. As protein: CASSLLGAGGELFF. The entire variable domain, with the rest obtained from reference TRBV5-4 and TRBJ2-2, is as follows: ETGVTQSPTHLIKTRGQQVTLRCSSQSGHNTVSWYQQALGQGPQFIFQYYREEENGRGNFPPRFSGLQFPNYSSELNVNALELDDSALYLCASSLLGAGGELFFGEGSRLTVL.

J is TRBJ1-2 and V is TRBV6-1; no firm D call. The CDR3 contains 14 residues. V was clipped by 3 bases and J by 8 bases, with 16 bases between them. Germline CDR1 and CDR2: MNHNS and SASEGT. CDR3 sequence: CASSDRGRWSGYTF. CDR3 in DNA: TGTGCCAGCAGTGACCGTGGGAGATGGTCGGGCTACACCTTC.

This clone was counted once. This chain uses TRBV30 with TRBJ1-2; 7 nucleotides match TRBD1. Germline V gene data show CDR1 as GTSNPN and CDR2 as SVGIG (reference sequence). Trimming at V came to 7 bases and at J to 7 bases, leaving 6 bases not matched to a gene. The CDR3 extends over 11 amino acids. The CDR3 region is CASLQGTGYTF. The DNA of the CDR3 is TGTGCCTCCTTACAGGGGACTGGCTACACCTTC.

V gene TRBV6-2 or TRBV6-3 combines with J gene TRBJ2-7; D is ambiguous. V lost 6 bases, J lost 3 bases, and 9 bases lay in between. CDR1 MNHEY and CDR2 SVGEGT come from the germline V gene. This CDR3 is 12 amino acids long. The CDR3: CASSEQLYEQYF. The CDR3, as DNA: TGTGCCAGCAGCGAACAGCTCTACGAGCAGTACTTC.

The CDR3 bases are TGCGCCAGCAGCTTGCTTACTAGCGGGAACAATGAGCAGTTCTTC. This codes for CASSLLTSGNNEQFF. J is TRBJ2-1 and V is TRBV5-1, with 10 bases aligning to TRBD2. The V and J ends lost 1 base and 5 bases, in that order; junction bases with no gene match: 3. The CDR3 totals 15 residues. CDR1 is SGHRS and CDR2 is YFSETQ in the germline V gene.

This clone occurred a few times. The chain links TRBV18 to TRBJ1-2, with D unresolved. V was shortened by 4 bases and J by 6 bases, with 15 bases between the two germline ends. The CDR3 totals 14 residues. CDR1 is KGHSH, CDR2 LQKENI, per germline. The CDR3 DNA reads TGTGCCAGCTCACAGACCGGGAGCGAAAATGGCTACACCTTC. Translating it yields CASSQTGSENGYTF. Together with reference TRBV18 and TRBJ1-2, the CDR3 gives the full variable domain: NAGVMQNPRHLVRRRGQEARLRCSPMKGHSHVYWYRQLPEEGLKFMVYLQKENIIDESGMPKERFSAEFPKEGPSILRIQQVVRGDSAAYFCASSQTGSENGYTFGSGTRLTVV.

The chain has TRBV7-2 and TRBJ1-5; D may be TRBD1 (6 bases). The CDR3 sequence is 18 residues long. Germline values: CDR1 SGHTA, CDR2 FQGNSA. V lost 3 bases and J lost 2, with 20 bases in between. The CDR3 loop reads CASSLRTYTGIGNQPQHF. In DNA, the CDR3 is TGTGCCAGCAGCTTGAGGACTTACACAGGGATCGGCAATCAGCCCCAGCATTTT.

The CDR3 region is CASSGTGNEQFF. In DNA, the CDR3 is TGTGCCAGCAGCGGAACAGGGAATGAGCAGTTCTTC. V usage is TRBV11-3 and J usage is TRBJ2-1; perhaps TRBD1 as D (6 bases). V lost 5 bases, J lost 7 bases, and 9 bases lay in between. The CDR3 totals 12 residues. Germline loops: CDR1 SGHNT, CDR2 YENEEA.

V usage is TRBV29-1 and J usage is TRBJ2-2, with 7 nucleotides matching TRBD2. The CDR3 length is 14 residues. Germline V gene sequence: CDR1 SQVTM, CDR2 ANQGSEA. The ends lost 1 base at V and 4 bases at J; junction bases unmatched: 3. CDR3 protein: CSVEGASGTGELFF. CDR3 coding DNA: TGCAGCGTTGAAGGGGCTAGCGGCACCGGGGAGCTGTTTTTT.

The CDR3 sequence is CASSFRQEQYF. For the CDR3, the DNA is TGTGCCAGCAGCTTCCGACAGGAGCAGTATTTT. The rearrangement uses TRBV5-6 and TRBJ2-3, with a weak D call TRBD1 (6 bases). Germline values: CDR1 SGHDT, CDR2 YYEEEE. CDR3 length: 11 residues. Trimming took 2 bases from V and 11 from J, leaving 9 bases between them.

The chain carries TRBV7-2 and TRBJ2-2, with 9 bases aligning to TRBD2. J lost 2 bases, V lost 5 bases, and 9 bases had no gene match. Germline-derived CDR1 and CDR2 are SGHTA and FQGNSA. The CDR3 loop spans 17 amino acids. As DNA, the CDR3 is TGTGCCAGCAGCCCAACCCTAGCGGGGTCCAACACCGGGGAGCTGTTTTTT. It yields the protein CASSPTLAGSNTGELFF. Looking up the rest from reference TRBV7-2 and TRBJ2-2 gives the full variable domain: GAGVSQSPSNKVTEKGKDVELRCDPISGHTALYWYRQSLGQGLEFLIYFQGNSAPDKSGLPSDRFSAERTGGSVSTLTIQRTQQEDSAVYLCASSPTLAGSNTGELFFGEGSRLTVL.

The chain is built from TRBV5-4 and TRBJ2-2; possible D gene TRBD2, 5 bases. CDR3 length equals 16 residues. Trimming removed 6 bases at V and 4 bases at J, with 19 bases between. Germline V CDR1 and CDR2: SGHNT, YYREEE (reference sequence). CDR3 sequence: CASILDGEPGTGELFF. The CDR3 nucleotides read TGTGCCAGCATCCTCGATGGGGAGCCGGGCACCGGGGAGCTGTTTTTT.

The chain carries TRBV4-3 and TRBJ1-3, with TRBD1 as a possible D gene (5 bases). The CDR3 runs 17 residues. In germline, CDR1 is LGHNA, CDR2 YSLEER. The V and J ends lost 0 bases and 0 bases respectively, with 12 bases between them. CDR3 region: CASSQDVGGNSGNTIYF. The CDR3 DNA sequence: TGCGCCAGCAGCCAAGATGTGGGGGGGAACTCTGGAAACACCATATATTTT.

This clone appeared once. The gene calls are TRBV14 and TRBJ2-4; 11 nucleotides match TRBD1. The trim removed 6 bases at V and 9 bases at J, leaving 4 bases unmatched. The length of the CDR3 is 13 residues. Germline assignment: CDR1 SGHDN and CDR2 FVKESK. CDR3 nucleotides: TGTGCCAGCAGTGGGACAGGGGGTGGCATTCAGTACTTC. This encodes CASSGTGGGIQYF.

The genes are TRBV30 and TRBJ2-7; TRBD2 agrees at 10 bases. The V and J ends lost 3 bases and 3 bases, in that order; junction bases with no gene match: 8. The CDR3 has 15 amino acids. Germline lookup yields CDR1 GTSNPN and CDR2 SVGIG (reference sequence). The CDR3 DNA reads as TGTGCCTGGAGCCCTCTAGCGGGAGTGAGCTACGAGCAGTACTTC. Translation: CAWSPLAGVSYEQYF. The complete variable domain, with remaining parts taken from reference TRBV30 and TRBJ2-7, reads SQTIHQWPATLVQPVGSPLSLECTVEGTSNPNLYWYRQAAGRGLQLLFYSVGIGQISSEVPQNLSASRPQDRQFILSSKKLLLSDSGFYLCAWSPLAGVSYEQYFGPGTRLTVT.

This clone was seen only a few times. V usage is TRBV6-1 and J usage is TRBJ1-5; D is undetermined. Trimming pared 1 base from V and 7 bases from J, leaving 8 bases between. The CDR3 length is 13 residues. Germline V gene lookup returns CDR1 MNHNS and CDR2 SASEGT. CDR3 DNA sequence: TGTGCCAGCAGTGAAGTAACTGGCCAGCCCCAGCATTTT. Its protein product is CASSEVTGQPQHF.

The V call is TRBV5-1, the J call TRBJ1-5; 8 positions match TRBD1. CDR3 length: 14 amino acids. The junction had 3 bases not matched to a gene; V was cut back by 2 bases and J by 5 bases. The germline V gene encodes CDR1 SGHRS and CDR2 YFSETQ. This CDR3 reads CASSLTGGDQPQHF. The CDR3 DNA sequence: TGCGCCAGCAGCTTAACAGGGGGTGATCAGCCCCAGCATTTT.

This clone was seen a single time. The J gene is TRBJ2-3, the V gene TRBV9; 11 nucleotides align to TRBD2. The CDR3 length is 16 residues. CDR1 is SGDLS and CDR2 is YYNGEE in the germline V gene. Unmatched junction bases numbered 6, after V lost 4 bases and J lost 2 bases. The CDR3 protein is CASSSGTSGSTDTQYF. In DNA form, the CDR3 reads TGTGCCAGCAGCTCAGGGACTAGCGGCTCCACAGATACGCAGTATTTT.

The rearrangement uses TRBV29-1 and TRBJ2-7; weak D call: TRBD2 (5 bases). This CDR3 is 11 amino acids long. Germline V gene sequence: CDR1 SQVTM, CDR2 ANQGSEA. V lost 4 bases and J 4 bases, leaving 8 bases between the germline ends. The CDR3 sequence is CSVGRRYEQYF. The CDR3 DNA reads as TGCAGCGTTGGCAGGAGGTACGAGCAGTACTTC.

J is TRBJ1-1 and V is TRBV7-9; D is undetermined. This CDR3 has 15 amino acids. Germline V gene sequence: CDR1 SEHNR, CDR2 FQNEAQ (reference sequence). Trimming removed 5 bases at V and 4 bases at J, with 17 bases between. CDR3 protein: CASSLGEWEGTEAFF. CDR3 DNA sequence: TGTGCCAGCAGCCTAGGCGAATGGGAGGGCACTGAAGCTTTCTTT.